This TCR beta chain was identified in a study of blood T cell repertoires in COVID-19. V shed 0 bases and J 2 bases; nucleotides not matched to a gene: 5. Germline CDR1 and CDR2: SGHRS and YFSETQ. The CDR3 loop spans 15 amino acids. TCRdb's table, derived via immunoSEQ multiplex PCR, lists solely in-frame clones and lacks some. This table has about 88,000 clones, roughly 88% appearing once. This clone was counted only a few times. The sequence was collected from a woman older than 75 with acute or convalescent COVID-19. Source material: peripheral blood. The genes are TRBV5-1 and TRBJ2-7, with 7 bases lining up with TRBD2. The CDR3 DNA reads as TGCGCCAGCAGCTTGGCCTCGGGGGGTCCCTACGAGCAGTACTTC. It specifies CASSLASGGPYEQYF.